These 21 T cell receptor beta chains came from one sample sequenced in a study of blood T cell repertoires in COVID-19 (dated by TCRdb to the early 2020s). The library was built by means of the immunoSEQ multiplex PCR assay. Here the immuneACCESS table is served through TCRdb, limited to in-frame sequences with V and J called. Missing clones are a known gap in these copies; in checked studies unresolved V genes cover under half, and the rest lacks a known reason. This sample holds fewer than 400,000 clones; roughly 87% were observed only once. The ten largest clones represent about 8.9% of the sample. Sample: PBMCs or T cells enriched from blood (not recorded which). The receptors were sampled from a woman between 18 and 29 years old who had recovered from COVID-19.

The chain is built from TRBV6-4 and TRBJ2-1; possibly TRBD1 for D (5 bases). Germline assignment: CDR1 MRHNA and CDR2 SNTAGT. This CDR3 has 13 amino acids. V gave up 2 bases and J gave up 8 bases, with 10 bases separating them. The CDR3 loop reads CASSDGAYDEQFF. Written as DNA, the CDR3 is TGTGCCAGCAGTGACGGGGCTTACGATGAGCAGTTCTTC.

This chain connects TRBV15 to TRBJ1-2; 9 nucleotides line up with TRBD1. Trimming cost V 3 bases and J 3 bases; bases outside gene matches: 8. CDR1 is LNHNV and CDR2 is YYDKDF in the germline V gene (reference sequence). This CDR3 contains 16 residues. Here the CDR3 reads CATSSGGTGWYYGYTF. The CDR3 bases are TGTGCCACCAGCAGTGGTGGGACAGGGTGGTACTATGGCTACACCTTC. Full variable domain (outside the CDR3, taken from reference TRBV15 and TRBJ1-2): DAMVIQNPRYQVTQFGKPVTLSCSQTLNHNVMYWYQQKSSQAPKLLFHYYDKDFNNEADTPDNFQSRRPNTSFCFLDIRSPGLGDTAMYLCATSSGGTGWYYGYTFGSGTRLTVV.

The J gene is TRBJ1-2, the V gene TRBV12-3 or TRBV12-4; tentatively, D is TRBD1 (5 bases). V lost 2 bases, J lost 5 bases, and 9 bases lay in between. The CDR3 has 13 residues. The CDR3 region is CASSLPRQYGYTF. The CDR3 DNA reads TGTGCCAGCAGTTTACCCAGACAGTATGGCTACACCTTC.

This clone has a single count. This rearrangement joins TRBV7-9 to TRBJ1-1; tentative D call: TRBD1 (6 bases). The V gene's germline CDR1 is SEHNR and CDR2 FQNEAQ (reference sequence). The germline V and J ends were trimmed by 5 bases and 11 bases, with 18 bases remaining between them. This CDR3 has 13 residues. The CDR3 is CASSPQGGLDAFF. As DNA, the CDR3 is TGTGCCAGCAGCCCACAGGGAGGGCTGGACGCTTTCTTT.

The J gene is TRBJ2-6, the V gene TRBV28; 7 nucleotides match TRBD2. Trimming took 7 bases from V and 1 from J; bases not matched to a gene: 1. Germline assignment: CDR1 MDHEN and CDR2 SYDVKM. The CDR3 loop spans 14 amino acids. The CDR3 region is CASKAGSGANVLTF. The CDR3 DNA reads TGTGCCAGCAAAGCGGGGTCTGGGGCCAACGTCCTGACTTTC.

In its sample, this clone was seen a few times. The chain recombines TRBV7-3 with TRBJ1-1; D not certain. Per the germline V gene, CDR1 is SGHTA and CDR2 is FQGTGA. The CDR3 extends over 11 amino acids. V was shortened by 3 bases and J by 12 bases, with 11 bases between the two germline ends. CDR3 coding DNA: TGTGCCAGCAGCTTGTATGAGAGAACTTTCTTT. Its protein product is CASSLYERTFF.

The V gene is TRBV6-5, the J gene TRBJ2-7; D gene uncertain. Trimming cost V 7 bases and J 2 bases, with 15 bases left between them. Germline assignment: CDR1 MNHEY and CDR2 SVGAGI. The CDR3 totals 14 residues. The CDR3 DNA sequence: TGTGCCAGCATGTCATCAGGCAGTACCTACGAGCAGTACTTC. Protein product: CASMSSGSTYEQYF.

The rearrangement joins TRBV7-2 to TRBJ1-1; D is uncertain. Germline V gene data show CDR1 as SGHTA and CDR2 as FQGNSA. The CDR3 sequence is 15 residues long. V lost 2 bases, J lost 0 bases, and 10 bases lay in between. The CDR3 sequence is CASSLSPTMNTEAFF. DNA for the CDR3: TGTGCCAGCAGCTTAAGCCCAACGATGAACACTGAAGCTTTCTTT.

The chain employs TRBV7-2 and TRBJ2-3; 7 nucleotides line up with TRBD2. CDR1 is SGHTA and CDR2 is FQGNSA in the germline V gene. CDR3 length: 16 amino acids. The J segment lost 1 base and the V segment lost 3 bases, leaving 7 bases of the junction unmatched. The CDR3 spells CASSFGGSGGTDTQYF. The CDR3 nucleotides read TGTGCCAGCAGCTTCGGCGGGAGCGGGGGCACAGATACGCAGTATTTT.

The V gene is TRBV27, the J gene TRBJ2-2, with TRBD1 as a possible D gene (6 bases). In germline, CDR1 is MNHEY, CDR2 SMNVEV (reference sequence). Trimming took off 0 bases at V and 5 bases at J, with 13 bases between the two ends. This CDR3 has 16 residues. The CDR3, as DNA: TGTGCCAGCAGTTTATCAAGGGGGTTAAGGACCGGGGAGCTGTTTTTT. Translated, it gives CASSLSRGLRTGELFF.

The chain carries TRBV7-8 and TRBJ2-2; 7 bases map to TRBD2. Per the germline V gene, CDR1 is SGHVS and CDR2 is FQNEAQ. After removal of 3 bases from V and 4 bases from J, the junction contained 8 bases not matched to a gene. The CDR3 contains 16 residues. CDR3 DNA: TGTGCCAGCAGCTTGAACCGTGGGGGGGGCACCGGGGAGCTGTTTTTT. Its protein product is CASSLNRGGGTGELFF.

The chain joins TRBV3-1 (or the pseudogene TRBV3-2) to TRBJ2-5; TRBD1 matches at 12 bases. This CDR3 spans 18 amino acids. J gave up 4 bases and V 3 bases, and 12 bases lay outside the gene matches. CDR1 LGHDT and CDR2 YNNKEL come from the germline V gene (reference sequence). The CDR3 protein is CASSHSGWDRGPLETQYF. The CDR3, as DNA: TGTGCCAGCAGCCATTCGGGCTGGGACAGGGGGCCCCTAGAGACCCAGTACTTC.

This clone was detected only once. Compared with germline, one end of the junction differs, possibly owing to a read error. J is TRBJ1-2 and V is TRBV5-5; maybe TRBD1 (6 bases). CDR3 length: 17 amino acids. Germline-derived CDR1 and CDR2 are SGHKS and YYEKEE (reference sequence). The CDR3 DNA reads TGTGCCAGCAGCCGGCAGTCTCTCAACCAGGTTGGGGGGGCCTGGGGCTTC. Amino acid sequence: CASSRQSLNQVGGAWGF.

This clone has only one observation. V usage is TRBV18 and J usage is TRBJ1-2; 9 nucleotides align to TRBD1. Trimming took 3 bases from V and 4 from J; bases not matched to a gene: 3. Germline values: CDR1 KGHSH, CDR2 LQKENI. The CDR3 totals 14 residues. The CDR3 nucleotides read TGTGCCAGCTCACCCCGACAGGGGGTCTATGGCTACACCTTC. The encoded protein is CASSPRQGVYGYTF.

The chain couples TRBV27 to TRBJ2-1; 7 bases align to TRBD1. The CDR3 spans 15 residues. Germline values: CDR1 MNHEY, CDR2 SMNVEV (reference sequence). V was pared by 6 bases and J by 8 bases, with 13 bases of the junction left unmatched. For the CDR3, the DNA is TGTGCCAGCAGCCAGGACAGGAGTGTTGCGGATGAGCAGTTCTTC. This sequence encodes CASSQDRSVADEQFF.

The gene calls are TRBV4-3 and TRBJ1-5; 8 bases align to TRBD1. V lost 3 bases, J lost 4 bases, and 2 bases stayed unmatched. The CDR3 sequence is 14 residues long. From germline, CDR1 is LGHNA and CDR2 YSLEER. CDR3 residues: CASSHRTGNQPQHF. The CDR3 DNA sequence: TGCGCCAGCAGCCATCGGACAGGGAATCAGCCCCAGCATTTT.

This chain joins TRBV7-2 and TRBJ2-7; D is unresolved. CDR3 length: 12 residues. Between the trimmed V and J ends, which lost 1 base and 6 bases, there was a span of 7 bases. Germline V lookup: CDR1 SGHTA, CDR2 FQGNSA. The CDR3 loop reads CASSLVVLEQYF. The CDR3 DNA is TGTGCCAGCAGCTTAGTGGTACTCGAGCAGTACTTC. Drawing the rest from reference TRBV7-2 and TRBJ2-7, the complete variable domain is GAGVSQSPSNKVTEKGKDVELRCDPISGHTALYWYRQSLGQGLEFLIYFQGNSAPDKSGLPSDRFSAERTGGSVSTLTIQRTQQEDSAVYLCASSLVVLEQYFGPGTRLTVT.

The CDR3 loop is CASSLTGLTDEQFF. The CDR3 DNA reads as TGTGCCAGCAGCTTAACGGGACTAACCGATGAGCAGTTCTTC. The rearrangement links TRBV7-3 to TRBJ2-1, with 7 bases aligning to TRBD2. The CDR3 length is 14 residues. The V gene end was trimmed by 0 bases and the J gene end by 8 bases; junction bases not matched to a gene: 4. The V gene's germline CDR1 is SGHTA and CDR2 FQGTGA.

The chain recombines TRBV5-1 with TRBJ2-1; 9 positions agree with TRBD2. CDR1 SGHRS and CDR2 YFSETQ come from the germline V gene. Trimming at V came to 5 bases and at J to 2 bases, leaving 8 bases not matched to a gene. The CDR3 has 16 residues. CDR3 coding DNA: TGCGCCAGCAGACCTGGTCGACTAGCGGCCTACAATGAGCAGTTCTTC. This encodes CASRPGRLAAYNEQFF.

The chain couples TRBV5-4 to TRBJ2-3; the match to TRBD2 covers 9 bases. Germline V gene lookup returns CDR1 SGHNT and CDR2 YYREEE (reference sequence). V dropped 3 bases and J dropped 6; count of bases not matched to a gene: 5. The CDR3 sequence is 14 residues long. The CDR3 here is CASSSRTSEDTQYF. The CDR3 nucleotides are TGTGCCAGCAGCTCCCGGACTAGCGAGGATACGCAGTATTTT.

V is TRBV5-1 and J is TRBJ2-3, with 10 bases fitting TRBD2. Germline assignment: CDR1 SGHRS and CDR2 YFSETQ. V lost 6 bases to trimming and J lost 0 bases; unmatched junction nucleotides: 7. The CDR3 is 16 residues long. As DNA, the CDR3 is TGCGCCAGCATCCAAACGGGACTAGCGAGCACAGATACGCAGTATTTT. Protein: CASIQTGLASTDTQYF.